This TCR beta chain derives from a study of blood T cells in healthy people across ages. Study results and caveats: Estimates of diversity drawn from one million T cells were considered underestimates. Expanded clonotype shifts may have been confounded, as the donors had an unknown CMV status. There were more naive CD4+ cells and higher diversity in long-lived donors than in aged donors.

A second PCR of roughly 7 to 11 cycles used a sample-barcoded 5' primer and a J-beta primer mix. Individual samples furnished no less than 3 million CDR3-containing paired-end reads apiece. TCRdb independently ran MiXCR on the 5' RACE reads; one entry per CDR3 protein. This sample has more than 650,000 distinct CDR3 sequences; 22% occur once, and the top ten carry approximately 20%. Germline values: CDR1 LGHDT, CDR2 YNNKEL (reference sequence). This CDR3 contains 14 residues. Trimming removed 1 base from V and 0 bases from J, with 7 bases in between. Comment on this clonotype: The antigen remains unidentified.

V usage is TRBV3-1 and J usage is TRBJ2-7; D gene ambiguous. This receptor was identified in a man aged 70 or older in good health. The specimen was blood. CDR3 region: CASSQGLTSYEQYF. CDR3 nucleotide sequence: TGTGCCAGCAGCCAAGGTTTGACCTCCTACGAGCAGTACTTC.